This T cell receptor (beta chain) comes out of a study of cytomegalovirus exposure and HLA in healthy donors (dated by TCRdb to 2015 to 2018). Broadly, across the study: An earlier analysis of about 560 of the donors reported around 280 Gb of sequence data and 95 million to 130 million unique TCR beta sequences obtained from some 200 million T cells. Approximately 300 gigabases of sequencing data and 70 million to 85 million unique TCR sequences were included in an early release covering about 620 HLA-typed donors. The genetic ancestry cluster associated with self-reported Caucasian donors included 81% of the approximately 410 genotyped donors. The study was designed to test whether signatures of past pathogen exposure could be identified by cataloging public T cell receptors. The study profiled the T cell repertoires of about 720 subjects by immunosequencing and related them to cytomegalovirus serostatus. Along with the roughly 610-subject first cohort, a separate validation cohort of around 120 different subjects was used. High-throughput TCR immunosequencing, statistical association of individual TCRs with disease status, and machine learning were combined to predict cytomegalovirus infection status. In a later analysis, previously published TCR beta repertoires from hundreds of donors were re-analyzed and high-resolution HLA genotyping was added so that TCR occurrence patterns could be studied. In the later analysis, no new phenotypic data were used to find candidate immune exposures; instead, reliance was placed on TCR beta sequences and their occurrence across donors. An earlier analysis of 450 to 750 of the donors used high-throughput TCR beta sequencing to judge whether each TCR beta V gene segment behaved as functional or pseudogenic. Donor age, sex, ethnicity and CMV serostatus were collected together with the repertoire data. In a later genetic analysis, genome-wide SNP genotypes for about 55% of the roughly 700 donors were used, and that subset was treated as a discovery cohort. Every discovery cohort repertoire had been produced on one sequencing platform. HLA typing included class I and class II loci at four-digit resolution. The number of typed donors differed by locus: about 620-640 for A, B, C, DRB1 and DQB1; 500 to 550 for DQA1; 606 for DPA1; and roughly 490 for DPB1. Roughly 5 DR-DQ haplotypes were handled as single units for association and clustering, since linkage in the cohort was strong. Across 398 genotyped donors of the cohort, an average of approximately 220,000 unique TCR beta nucleotide sequences per donor were sequenced, and 15% to 20% of those sequences were non-productive.

The cohort was made up of approximately 670 healthy bone marrow donors. At the time of sampling, every cohort member was nominally healthy, though immune exposures that went unrecorded were likely present. The donor was CMV seropositive and belonged to the group of 250 to 350 seropositive cohort members. A peripheral blood sample was collected from each donor, and TCR beta sequencing was performed on peripheral blood mononuclear cells. The Qiagen DNeasy Blood Extraction Kit was used to extract genomic DNA from the blood cell samples. Libraries came from the immunoSEQ multiplex PCR assay. For the multiplex PCR, a mixture combining 60 forward primers for TCR Vbeta segments and 13 reverse primers for TCR Jbeta segments was used. The CDR3 region of rearranged TCR beta genes was amplified from genomic DNA with a multiplex PCR assay. Amplified TCR beta libraries were sequenced as 87-base-pair reads on the Illumina HiSeq System. As for the original processing: Across the roughly 700 repertoires, a later analysis counted 60 million to 90 million unique TCR beta chains, 9.5 million to 12 million of which were shared by at least two donors. Raw reads were error-corrected and collapsed into unique sequences by a nearest-neighbor algorithm in which closely related sequences were merged to remove PCR and sequencing errors. Alignment of CDR3 sequences to IMGT reference sequences was used to assign V, D and J gene segments. For a sequence to be retained, a match of at least six nucleotides to both a V gene segment and a J gene segment was required. A rearrangement was called productive if the CDR3 had no stop codons and remained in frame with V and J, and every other rearrangement was called non-productive. CDR3 was defined by IMGT convention, running from the second conserved V-encoded cysteine to the conserved J-encoded phenylalanine. In an earlier analysis of 500 to 650 of the donors, sequences lacking an unambiguous match to a single V gene segment were excluded. An earlier analysis of 587 of the donors called V segments functional above 56.7% productive rearrangements and segregating when the between-donor standard deviation exceeded 5%. A statistical classification framework was built for diagnosing cytomegalovirus status from the catalog of TCR beta chain sequences. A later analysis assigned V and J genes by comparing TCR nucleotide sequences with IMGT/GENE-DB human TR gene sequences. The TCRdist pipeline was used in a later analysis to assign CDR3 sequences and most-parsimonious VDJ recombination scenarios. In a later analysis, each TCR beta chain was defined by its CDR3 amino acid sequence together with its V-gene family, and reads lacking a unique V-gene family were excluded. As a way to deal with suspected cross-contamination and a sequencing artifact, a later analysis dropped nearly 600 nucleotide sequences that were highly shared and had low generation probability. In a later analysis, a clonal expansion index was calculated for each public chain from normalized within-repertoire ranks of inferred template counts. A later analysis computed generation probabilities with a VDJ recombination model fitted to out-of-frame rearrangements, and checked the results against IGoR. Hypergeometric tests were used in a later analysis to score TCR-TCR, TCR-HLA and TCR-CMV co-occurrence, with a repertoire-size bias correction applied to the TCR pairs. In a later analysis, false discovery rates were estimated by permuting HLA or CMV assignments 20 times. In a later analysis, co-occurring TCRs were grouped using DBSCAN, and TCRdist sequence similarity was added for clustering within HLA-allele-positive subsets. Repertoires with fewer than 30,000 or more than 120,000 public chains were left out of co-occurrence clustering, as were five repertoires with anomalous nucleotide sharing. TCRdb provides this immuneACCESS table in a form limited to in-frame rearrangements. Some clones are lacking; in checked studies, under half of them reflect an unresolved V gene, and why the rest are absent is not known. V and J calls plus clone size are reproduced from that table; the DNA served to infer D and trimming. The sample table lists roughly 78,000 clones, about 72% of them with a count of one. The top ten constitute less than 25% of the sample.

Between the V and J ends, shortened by 2 bases and 0 bases respectively, the junction contains 14 bases. The germline V gene specifies MNHEY as CDR1 and SVGAGI as CDR2. From cysteine to phenylalanine, the CDR3 is 16 amino acids long. Only CDR3 DNA is held: 48 bases, read in frame from base 1. Results and caveats for the whole study, not just this receptor: An association between a missense DCLRE1C variant and V-gene and J-gene trimming of TCR beta chains was found in a later genetic analysis and replicated in an independent cohort. In vitro tests confirmed that a few of the cytomegalovirus-associated TCR beta chains recognize cytomegalovirus antigens. A group of highly shared sequence variants was considered likely to be a technical artifact of the sequencing pipeline. Compared with the approximately 710-donor mean, donors in an Asian-associated ancestry cluster had fewer N-insertions in productive TCRs, according to a later genetic analysis. In this cohort, only TCR beta chains were sequenced, and detectable features were limited by the absence of alpha or paired-chain data. The classifier was reported to diagnose cytomegalovirus status with high specificity and sensitivity in both the original and validation cohorts. A further reported finding was that TCR beta sequences accurately predicted the HLA-A and HLA-B alleles for most subjects in the first cohort. In a later analysis, 16,951 TCR beta sequences were associated with specific HLA alleles at a false discovery rate of 0.05. Some IMGT-functional V segments, including TRBV6-2 and TRBV6-3, could not be told apart with the 87-base-pair reads, so those segments were excluded. While some public TCRs were present in many individuals, most TCR sequences turned up only very rarely across donors. Sequencing depth was assumed to be roughly uniform across donors in the presence/absence analyses, though that assumption may not hold. The authors suggested that the approach could potentially be extended to other disease states and immunological phenotypes. In the study, around 160 TCR beta chains were listed as associated with cytomegalovirus. The only immune exposure information available for the cohort was CMV serostatus. In a later analysis, most CMV-associated TCR beta chains were found to appear HLA-restricted, with HLA associations seemingly driven largely by CMV exposure. Linkage disequilibrium might explain the correlated functional status among segregating V segments, but an unknown experimental factor could not be ruled out. When HLA alleles, especially DR and DQ, strongly co-occurred, TCR associations were difficult to assign to individual alleles. Several of the top co-occurrence clusters appeared to be linked to parvovirus B19, influenza, CMV and Epstein-Barr virus, according to a later analysis. Because some donors lacked HLA typing at each locus, the association tests relied only on the typed subset. Because counts were too low, about 15 rarely observed V segments, including chromosome 9 orphons, were left out of the earlier analysis of some 600 of the donors. A later analysis found that TCR association rates varied across HLA loci, with DRB1 alleles showing the most associated TCRs and HLA-C alleles the fewest. In a later analysis, HLA-associated TCR beta chains showed more clonal expansion and lower generation probabilities than non-associated chains that were equally common. In an earlier analysis of approximately 590 of the donors, most TCR beta V segments appeared in productive rearrangements about 90% or about 30% of the time, broadly matching IMGT annotations.

This clone was seen a few times. Its antigen remains unidentified. Base quality data are lacking; no much larger clone is found one base away. Recombination linked TRBV6-5 to TRBJ2-7; a tentative D call is TRBD1 (6 bases match). Sequenced: PBMCs. The TCR sequence derives from a man aged 35 to 55 in good health and CMV-seropositive. Here is the DNA: TGTGCCAGCAGTTACGCCGGGACGGGACACTCCTACGAGCAGTACTTC. Protein translation: CASSYAGTGHSYEQYF.